This T cell receptor beta chain was identified in a study of CDR3 diversity in severe acne. From germline, CDR1 is SQVTM and CDR2 ANQGSEA. The V gene end was trimmed by 2 bases and the J gene end by 5 bases; junction bases not matched to a gene: 8. This CDR3 is 14 amino acids long. The table lists this clonotype with many counts. TCRdb independently ran MiXCR on the PCR reads; one entry per CDR3 protein. The table lists roughly 81,000 distinct CDR3 sequences, 45% to 50% of them singletons, with about 9.5% in the top ten. The gene calls are TRBV29-1 and TRBJ2-7; 8 nucleotides line up with TRBD2. This receptor was obtained from a male donor in good health, serving as a control. Sequencing used blood. DNA of the CDR3: TGCAGCGTTGAACGCCTAGCGGGTTACCACGAGCAGTACTTC. This codes for CSVERLAGYHEQYF.